The clone carrying this T cell receptor beta chain was picked up many times. No antigen is known for it. Trimming left V 4 bases short and J 0 bases short, with 10 bases between. The CDR3 totals 14 residues. Germline CDR1 and CDR2: DFQATT and SNEGSKA (reference sequence). In TCRdb, the 5' RACE reads were re-called with MiXCR into one record per CDR3 protein. The table includes about 120,000 distinct CDR3 sequences, more than 2.5% detected once. The record originates from a study of neurological immune-mediated disorders. The overall study: Disease course was recorded as relapsing-remitting for about 31 and secondary progressive for about 9% of the roughly 35 multiple sclerosis patients.

Broader study findings: When grouped phylogenetically, the repertoires of 18 of the 34 multiple sclerosis patients fell together in one related-CDR3 cluster, which is a possible signature.

This TCR was sampled from a woman in her 30s with multiple sclerosis. The chain is built from TRBV20-1 and TRBJ1-5; D is ambiguous. What was sequenced was PBMCs. The DNA for the CDR3 is TGCAGTGCTATCCGGGTAGATAGCAATCAGCCCCAGCATTTT. Its translation: CSAIRVDSNQPQHF.